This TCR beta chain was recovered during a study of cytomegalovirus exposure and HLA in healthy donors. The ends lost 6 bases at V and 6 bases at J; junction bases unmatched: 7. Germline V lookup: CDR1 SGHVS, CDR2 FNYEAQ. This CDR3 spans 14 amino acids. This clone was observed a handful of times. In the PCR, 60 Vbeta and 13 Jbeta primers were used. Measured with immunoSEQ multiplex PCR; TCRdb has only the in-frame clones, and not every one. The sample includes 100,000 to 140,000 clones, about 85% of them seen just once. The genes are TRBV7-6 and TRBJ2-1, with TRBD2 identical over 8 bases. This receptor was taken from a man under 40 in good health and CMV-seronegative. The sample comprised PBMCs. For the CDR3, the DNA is TGTGCCAGCAGTGGGCGGGAGGAGGGCAATGAGCAGTTCTTC. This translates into CASSGREEGNEQFF.